This T cell receptor (beta chain) was found in a study of beta chain features in type 1 diabetes. Turning to the study itself: Taken together, all samples contributed roughly 100 million examined sorted cells. Broader study findings: Individuals with type 1 diabetes displayed fewer insertions and more deletions at VDJ junctions. Patients' naive, central memory and Treg TCRB repertoires seemed closer to one another than those of healthy donors.

Germline-derived CDR1 and CDR2 are MGHRA and YSYEKL. Trimming shortened V by 4 bases and J by 5 bases, and 17 bases separated the two germline ends. The CDR3 spans 15 residues. A word on this clone: Antigen specificity is unknown.

CD4+ naive, central memory, regulatory and stem cell-like memory subsets were isolated by sorting on CD45RO/CCR7/CD25/CD127/CD95/CD27. The isolated RNA, all of it, was reverse transcribed, so expressed TCRB transcripts were what got sequenced. Profiled with immunoSEQ multiplex PCR; TCRdb holds only in-frame clones, not every one. The sample gives 360,000 or so clones, around a fifth of which show up once; 0.035% to 0.055% is in the top ten. This receptor was identified in a woman in her late teens or twenties in good health. This chain connects TRBV4-1 to TRBJ1-2, with D perhaps matching TRBD1 (6 bases). Sequenced input: naive CD4+ T cells from blood. The chain's CDR3 is CASSPPTDSRYGYTF. For the CDR3, the DNA is TGCGCCAGCAGCCCGCCGACGGACAGCCGATATGGCTACACCTTC.